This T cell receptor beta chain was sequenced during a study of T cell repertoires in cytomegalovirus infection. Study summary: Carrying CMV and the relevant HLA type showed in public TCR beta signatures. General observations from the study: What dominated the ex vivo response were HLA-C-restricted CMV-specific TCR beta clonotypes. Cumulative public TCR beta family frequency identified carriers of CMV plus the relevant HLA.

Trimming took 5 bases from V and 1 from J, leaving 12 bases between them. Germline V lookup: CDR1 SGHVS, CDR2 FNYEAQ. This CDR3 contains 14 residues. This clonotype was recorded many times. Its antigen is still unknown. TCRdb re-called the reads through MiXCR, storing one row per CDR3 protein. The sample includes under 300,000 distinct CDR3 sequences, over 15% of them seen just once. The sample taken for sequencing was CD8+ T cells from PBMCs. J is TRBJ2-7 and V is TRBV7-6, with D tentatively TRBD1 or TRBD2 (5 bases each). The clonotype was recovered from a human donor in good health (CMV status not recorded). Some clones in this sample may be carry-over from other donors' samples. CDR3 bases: TGTGCCAGCAGCCACGTGGGGGATTCCTACGAGCAGTACTTC. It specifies CASSHVGDSYEQYF.